The 13 T cell receptor beta chains below all came from one sample that was sequenced in a study of CD8 T cells in ankylosing spondylitis. Via MiXCR, TCRdb re-called the 5' RACE reads, giving one row per CDR3 protein. The table includes under 200,000 distinct CDR3 sequences, roughly 12% detected once. The specimen sequenced was blood, either unsorted or a sorted T cell fraction (not recorded which). These receptors were obtained from a male donor with ankylosing spondylitis or in good health (not recorded which).

This clonotype was counted many times. This rearrangement joins TRBV10-2 to TRBJ1-3; TRBD1 might be the D (6 bases). In germline, CDR1 is WSHSY, CDR2 SAAADI. The V end lost 3 bases, the J end lost 9 bases, and 9 bases lay between the germline ends. The CDR3 loop spans 12 amino acids. The CDR3 DNA reads as TGCGCCAGCAGTGATGTAGGGGGCACCATATATTTT. Encoded protein: CASSDVGGTIYF.

This clonotype was recorded a few times. The chain uses TRBV6-2 or TRBV6-3 and TRBJ2-2; D gene unclear. The CDR3 contains 18 residues. The germline V and J ends were trimmed by 2 bases and 7 bases, with 23 bases remaining between them. CDR1 is MNHEY and CDR2 is SVGEGT in the germline V gene. The CDR3 sequence is CASSYQFASYGRDGELFF. For the CDR3, the DNA is TGTGCCAGCAGTTACCAGTTCGCGTCATACGGGCGTGACGGGGAGCTGTTTTTT.

There are a few counts of this clonotype. The gene calls are TRBV5-8 and TRBJ2-1; 8 bases are shared with TRBD2. Trimming took 5 bases from V and 8 from J; bases not matched to a gene: 18. Germline V gene lookup returns CDR1 SGHTS and CDR2 YDEGEE. The CDR3 loop spans 17 amino acids. This chain's CDR3 is CASSLGTSGTRDHEQFF. The CDR3 DNA reads TGTGCCAGCAGTTTAGGGACTTCCGGGACTAGAGACCATGAGCAGTTCTTC.

Ten or more counts support this clonotype. The chain uses TRBV6-5 and TRBJ1-6; D gene ambiguous. Germline CDR1 MNHEY, CDR2 SVGAGI. The V and J ends lost 4 bases and 4 bases respectively, with 11 bases between them. The CDR3 length is 15 residues. CDR3 DNA sequence: TGTGCCAGCAGTTTGAGGGCCCAATATAATTCACCCCTCCACTTT. It specifies CASSLRAQYNSPLHF.

J is TRBJ1-2 and V is TRBV7-6, with 9 nucleotides matching TRBD1. The germline gives CDR1 SGHVS, CDR2 FNYEAQ. The length of the CDR3 is 15 residues. V was pared by 6 bases and J by 7 bases, with 12 bases of the junction left unmatched. CDR3 amino acids: CASRRGNRGHGGYTF. CDR3 nucleotides: TGTGCCAGCAGGAGGGGTAACAGGGGGCATGGTGGCTACACCTTC.

This clonotype was counted a single time. At one end the junction does not follow the germline gene, possibly because of a read error. The V call is TRBV4-1, the J call TRBJ2-7; D ambiguous. The length of the CDR3 is 15 residues. Germline-derived CDR1 and CDR2 are MGHRA and YSYEKL. For the CDR3, the DNA is TGCGTCAGCAGCCAAGCTGCCGGGCCATCCTGCGAGCAGTACTTC. Amino acid sequence: CVSSQAAGPSCEQYF.

This clonotype was counted many times. The rearrangement joins TRBV7-6 to TRBJ2-7; D remains ambiguous. Germline CDR1 SGHVS, CDR2 FNYEAQ. This CDR3 has 12 residues. V lost 3 bases to trimming and J lost 5 bases, with 8 bases between them. CDR3 DNA sequence: TGTGCCAGCAGCTTCTTGTTCCACGAGCAGTACTTC. Translating gives CASSFLFHEQYF.

This clonotype was seen repeatedly, ten times or more. V is TRBV7-8 and J is TRBJ2-7; 8 nucleotides match TRBD1. V shed 1 base, J shed 3 bases, and the junction held 8 bases outside the gene matches. CDR3 length equals 16 residues. Germline V gives CDR1 SGHVS, CDR2 FQNEAQ. DNA for the CDR3: TGTGCCAGCAGCTTAGGCGCTCAGGGGGCAGGCTACGAGCAGTACTTC. Amino acids: CASSLGAQGAGYEQYF.

The chain employs TRBV7-8 and TRBJ2-5; TRBD2 is a possible D gene (6 bases). This CDR3 spans 16 amino acids. Trimming cost V 5 bases and J 2 bases, with 18 bases left between them. Germline V gives CDR1 SGHVS, CDR2 FQNEAQ. CDR3 nucleotide sequence: TGTGCCAGCAGCCCCTCCCCCCTAGCGTTACAAGAGACCCAGTACTTC. Translation: CASSPSPLALQETQYF.

The rearrangement links TRBV7-2 to TRBJ2-1; TRBD2 agrees at 7 bases. Germline CDR1 SGHTA, CDR2 FQGNSA. Trimming removed 5 bases from V and 7 bases from J; junction bases left unmatched: 8. The CDR3 contains 14 residues. The CDR3 loop is CASSLPGLMNEQFF. CDR3 nucleotide sequence: TGTGCCAGCAGCCTACCGGGACTAATGAATGAGCAGTTCTTC.

This clonotype was detected ten times or more. The chain joins TRBV5-1 to TRBJ1-4, with D tentatively TRBD1 (5 bases). V was cut by 0 bases and J by 0 bases, with 6 bases left in between. The CDR3 contains 15 residues. The germline V gene has CDR1 SGHRS and CDR2 YFSETQ. The CDR3 bases are TGCGCCAGCAGCTTGGGGGACTCAACTAATGAAAAACTGTTTTTT. Translated: CASSLGDSTNEKLFF.

This clonotype was observed many times. The chain has TRBV9 and TRBJ1-5; possible D gene TRBD1, 5 bases. The CDR3 runs 14 residues. The germline V gene has CDR1 SGDLS and CDR2 YYNGEE. The V and J ends lost 4 bases and 7 bases respectively, with 15 bases between them. The CDR3 DNA sequence: TGTGCCAGCAGCCAAGGGACGTCCGGGCAGCCCCAGCATTTT. Its protein product is CASSQGTSGQPQHF.

Many counts were recorded for this clonotype. The chain employs TRBV12-3 or TRBV12-4 and TRBJ1-1; the D is unclear. Trimming removed 1 base at V and 2 bases at J, with 8 bases between. The CDR3 has 14 amino acids. For the CDR3, the DNA is TGTGCCAGCAGTTTAGGGACGGCCAACACTGAAGCTTTCTTT. Protein product: CASSLGTANTEAFF.